This TCR beta chain was observed in a study of T cells in Graves' hyperthyroidism and ophthalmopathy. For Graves' hyperthyroidism to be stable, ophthalmopathy could not progress within 18 months. The PBMCs were taken from 10 ml of fresh peripheral blood. Amplification yielded TCR beta CDR3 regions, with RNA transcripts as the source. Initially, a first-round RT-PCR of the TCR CDR3 employed the HTBI primer set. TCRdb re-analysed the multiplex PCR reads in MiXCR, keeping a single row per CDR3 protein. The sample has a few hundred thousand distinct CDR3 sequences, about 18% seen once; the top ten hold about 41%. The sequence was obtained from a man aged 40-49 years with Graves' hyperthyroidism. Sequencing was done on a sample of blood.

The CDR3 region is CASSRTGDSEQYF. Here the CDR3 DNA reads TGTGCCAGCAGCCGGACAGGGGACAGCGAGCAGTACTTC. This rearrangement joins TRBV4-2 to TRBJ2-7; 9 bases are shared with TRBD1. The CDR3 runs 13 residues. CDR1 and CDR2 from the germline V gene are LGHNA and YNFKEQ. The ends lost 4 bases at V and 6 bases at J; junction bases unmatched: 4.